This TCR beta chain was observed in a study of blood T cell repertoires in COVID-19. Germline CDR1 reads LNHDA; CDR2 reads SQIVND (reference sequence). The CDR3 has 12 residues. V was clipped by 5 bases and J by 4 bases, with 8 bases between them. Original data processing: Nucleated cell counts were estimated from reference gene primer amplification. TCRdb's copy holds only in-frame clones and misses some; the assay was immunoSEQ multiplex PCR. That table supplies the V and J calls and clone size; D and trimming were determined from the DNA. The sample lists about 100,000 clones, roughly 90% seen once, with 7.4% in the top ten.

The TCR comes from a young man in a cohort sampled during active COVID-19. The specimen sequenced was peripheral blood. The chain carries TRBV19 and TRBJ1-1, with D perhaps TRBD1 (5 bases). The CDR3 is CASSRGVTEAFF. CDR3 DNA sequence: TGTGCCAGTAGTCGGGGGGTCACTGAAGCTTTCTTT.